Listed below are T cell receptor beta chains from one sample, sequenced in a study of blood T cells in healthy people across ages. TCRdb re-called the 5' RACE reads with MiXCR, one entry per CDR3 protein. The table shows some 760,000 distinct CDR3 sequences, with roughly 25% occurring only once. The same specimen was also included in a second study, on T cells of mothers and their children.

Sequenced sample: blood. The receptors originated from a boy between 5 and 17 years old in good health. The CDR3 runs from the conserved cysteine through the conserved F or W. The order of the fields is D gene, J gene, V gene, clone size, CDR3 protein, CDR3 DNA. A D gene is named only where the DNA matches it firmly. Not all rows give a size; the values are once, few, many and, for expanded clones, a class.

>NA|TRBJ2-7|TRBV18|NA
CASSQGVTTYEQYF
TGTGCCAGCTCACAGGGCGTTACGACCTACGAGCAGTACTTC
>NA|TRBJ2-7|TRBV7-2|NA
CASSSQLGGALRGGEQYF
TGTGCCAGCAGCTCACAGTTGGGGGGCGCCTTAAGGGGGGGCGAGCAGTACTTC
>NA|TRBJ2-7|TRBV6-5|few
CATSGAYEQYF
TGTGCCACATCGGGCGCCTACGAGCAGTACTTC
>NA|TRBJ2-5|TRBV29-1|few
CSVEAEIIEETQYF
TGCAGCGTTGAAGCAGAAATAATCGAGGAGACCCAGTACTTC
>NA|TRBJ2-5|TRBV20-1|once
CSAGDSSTETQYF
TGCAGTGCTGGGGACTCCAGCACAGAGACCCAGTACTTC
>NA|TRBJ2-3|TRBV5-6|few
CASSLALGTTDTQYF
TGTGCCAGCAGCTTGGCTCTGGGGACCACAGATACGCAGTATTTT
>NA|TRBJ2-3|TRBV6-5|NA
CASSYSGQGRFLAGETDTQYF
TGTGCCAGCAGTTACTCGGGACAGGGGAGATTTTTAGCGGGAGAAACAGATACGCAGTATTTT
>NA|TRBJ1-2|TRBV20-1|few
CSARAPNQGGYTF
TGCAGTGCTAGAGCCCCCAACCAGGGCGGCTACACCTTC
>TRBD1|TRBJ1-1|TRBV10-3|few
CAISESGQGAAFAEAFF
TGTGCCATCAGTGAGTCAGGACAGGGGGCGGCATTCGCTGAAGCTTTCTTT
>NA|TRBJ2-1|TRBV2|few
CASRGEAGSWGDEQFF
TGTGCCAGCAGGGGAGAGGCAGGTTCTTGGGGGGATGAGCAGTTCTTC
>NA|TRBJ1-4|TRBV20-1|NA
CSARDLAGSDEKLFF
TGCAGTGCTAGAGATCTCGCAGGCTCAGATGAAAAACTGTTTTTT
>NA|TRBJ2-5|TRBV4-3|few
CASSQERGEGTETQYF
TGCGCCAGCAGCCAAGAAAGGGGCGAAGGGACGGAGACCCAGTACTTC
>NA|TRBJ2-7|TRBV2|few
CASSVSGEAYEQYF
TGTGCCAGCAGTGTGTCCGGGGAGGCCTACGAGCAGTACTTC
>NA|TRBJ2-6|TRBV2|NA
CASRVTGSSGANVLTF
TGTGCCAGCAGGGTCACAGGGAGTTCTGGGGCCAACGTCCTGACTTTC
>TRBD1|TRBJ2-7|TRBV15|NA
CATSRGGTGVYEQYF
TGTGCCACCAGCAGAGGTGGGACAGGGGTCTACGAGCAGTACTTC
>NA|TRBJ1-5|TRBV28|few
CASSQDRGLNQPQHF
TGTGCCAGCAGTCAGGACAGAGGTCTGAATCAGCCCCAGCATTTT
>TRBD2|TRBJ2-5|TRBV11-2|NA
CASSLVGSGSFKKTQYF
TGTGCCAGCAGCTTAGTGGGCAGCGGGAGTTTCAAAAAGACCCAGTACTTC
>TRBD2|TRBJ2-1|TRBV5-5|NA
CASSLSGGSGPSYNEQFF
TGTGCCAGCAGCTTGTCTGGCGGGAGTGGTCCTTCCTACAATGAGCAGTTCTTC
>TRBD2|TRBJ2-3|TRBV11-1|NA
CASSYSGGGADTQYF
TGTGCCAGCAGCTATTCCGGGGGGGGAGCAGATACGCAGTATTTT
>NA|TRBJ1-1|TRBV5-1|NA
CASKLGNTEAFF
TGCGCCAGCAAGCTGGGGAACACTGAAGCTTTCTTT
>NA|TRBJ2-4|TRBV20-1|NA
CSAVLPPLNIQYF
TGCAGTGCCGTGCTACCACCCCTAAACATTCAGTACTTC
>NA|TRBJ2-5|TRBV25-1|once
CASRARQETQYF
TGTGCCAGCAGGGCCCGACAAGAGACCCAGTACTTC
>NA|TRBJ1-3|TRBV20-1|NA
CSARDYSGSGNTIYF
TGCAGTGCTAGAGATTACAGTGGCTCTGGAAACACCATATATTTT
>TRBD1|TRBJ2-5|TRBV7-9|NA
CASSLRQGAGETQYF
TGTGCCAGCAGCCTGCGACAGGGGGCCGGGGAGACCCAGTACTTC
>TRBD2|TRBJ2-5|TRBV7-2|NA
CASSLLAGRAQETQYF
TGTGCCAGCAGCCTACTAGCGGGGAGAGCTCAAGAGACCCAGTACTTC
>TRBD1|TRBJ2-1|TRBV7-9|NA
CASSLGQGAALEFF
TGTGCCAGCAGCTTAGGACAGGGGGCGGCCCTGGAGTTCTTC
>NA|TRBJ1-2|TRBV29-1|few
CSVELVGGHGNGYTF
TGCAGCGTTGAATTGGTAGGAGGCCACGGGAATGGCTACACCTTC
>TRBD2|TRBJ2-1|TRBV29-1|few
CSVEEERERYNEQFF
TGCAGCGTTGAAGAAGAGCGGGAAAGGTACAATGAGCAGTTCTTC
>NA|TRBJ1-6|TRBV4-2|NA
CASSRTGTGALALHF
TGTGCCAGCAGCCGAACCGGGACGGGGGCTCTGGCCCTCCACTTT
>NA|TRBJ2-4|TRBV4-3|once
CASSQEGLNIQYF
TGCGCCAGCAGCCAAGAGGGCCTAAACATTCAGTACTTC
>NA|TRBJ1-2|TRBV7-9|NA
CASSLGGAEGYTF
TGTGCCAGCAGCTTAGGAGGGGCGGAAGGCTACACCTTC
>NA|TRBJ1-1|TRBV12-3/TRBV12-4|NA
CASSFTGTTEAFF
TGTGCCAGCAGTTTCACGGGGACCACTGAAGCTTTCTTT
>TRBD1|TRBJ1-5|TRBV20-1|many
CSARPGTGGSNQPQHF
TGCAGTGCTAGACCCGGGACAGGGGGGAGCAATCAGCCCCAGCATTTT
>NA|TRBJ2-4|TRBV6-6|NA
CASSSGEVDIQYF
TGTGCCAGCAGTTCGGGAGAAGTGGACATTCAGTACTTC
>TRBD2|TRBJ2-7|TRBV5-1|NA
CASSPGLATGEQYF
TGCGCCAGCAGCCCGGGACTAGCAACCGGCGAGCAGTACTTC
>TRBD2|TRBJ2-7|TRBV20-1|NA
CSARDLTSGVFEQYF
TGCAGTGCTAGAGATCTGACTAGCGGGGTCTTCGAGCAGTACTTC
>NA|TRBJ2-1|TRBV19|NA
CASSELSGKYNEQFF
TGTGCCAGTAGTGAATTATCGGGTAAATACAATGAGCAGTTCTTC
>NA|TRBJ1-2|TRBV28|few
CASSLPPIQFYGYTF
TGTGCCAGCAGTTTACCCCCCATTCAGTTTTATGGCTACACCTTC
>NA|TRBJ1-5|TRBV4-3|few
CASSRDRGNNQPQHF
TGCGCCAGCAGCCGAGATCGGGGAAACAATCAGCCCCAGCATTTT
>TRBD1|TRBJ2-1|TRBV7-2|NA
CASSFHSGGPPYNEQFF
TGTGCCAGCAGCTTTCATTCAGGGGGCCCCCCCTACAATGAGCAGTTCTTC
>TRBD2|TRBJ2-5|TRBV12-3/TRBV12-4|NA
CASTSGGVQETQYF
TGTGCCAGCACTAGCGGGGGAGTCCAAGAGACCCAGTACTTC
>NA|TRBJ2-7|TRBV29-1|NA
CSVAPQGHEQYF
TGCAGCGTTGCCCCACAGGGTCACGAGCAGTACTTC
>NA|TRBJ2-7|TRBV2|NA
CATRDNSYEQYF
TGTGCCACCAGGGACAACTCCTACGAGCAGTACTTC
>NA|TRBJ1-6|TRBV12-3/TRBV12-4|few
CASRRTRVNSPLHF
TGTGCCAGCAGGAGGACGAGGGTAAATTCACCCCTCCACTTT
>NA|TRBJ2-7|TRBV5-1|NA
CASRPLGSYEQYF
TGCGCCAGCAGACCTCTTGGATCCTACGAGCAGTACTTC
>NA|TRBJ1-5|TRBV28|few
CASRFPNQPQHF
TGTGCCAGCAGATTCCCTAATCAGCCCCAGCATTTT
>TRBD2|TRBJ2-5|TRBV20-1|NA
CSTSGIGGETQYF
TGCAGTACTAGCGGTATTGGGGGGGAGACCCAGTACTTC
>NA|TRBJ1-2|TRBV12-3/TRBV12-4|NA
CASSPGFGNGDYGYTF
NA